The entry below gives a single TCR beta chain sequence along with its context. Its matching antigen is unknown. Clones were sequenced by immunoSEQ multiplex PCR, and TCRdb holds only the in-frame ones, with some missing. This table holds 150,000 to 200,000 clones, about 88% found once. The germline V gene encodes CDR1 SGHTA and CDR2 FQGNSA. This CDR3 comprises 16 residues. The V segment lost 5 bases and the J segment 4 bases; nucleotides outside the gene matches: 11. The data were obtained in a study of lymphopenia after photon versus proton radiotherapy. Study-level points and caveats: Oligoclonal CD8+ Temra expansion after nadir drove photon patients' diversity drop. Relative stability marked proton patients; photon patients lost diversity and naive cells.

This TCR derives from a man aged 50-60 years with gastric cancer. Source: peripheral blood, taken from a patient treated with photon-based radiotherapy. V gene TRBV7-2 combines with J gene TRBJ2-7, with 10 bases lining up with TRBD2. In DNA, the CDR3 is TGTGCCAGCAGCCCCCGGCTAGCGGGAGCGCTATACGAGCAGTACTTC. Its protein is CASSPRLAGALYEQYF.